This T cell receptor beta chain originates from a study of T cell changes during pregnancy in multiple sclerosis. TCRdb keeps only in-frame clones here, not all; method: immunoSEQ multiplex PCR. The sample lists approximately 30,000 clones, less than 90% occurring once. The CDR3 runs to 13 residues. CDR1 and CDR2 (germline): WNHNN, SYGVQD (reference sequence). Trimming left V 4 bases short and J 3 bases short, with 6 bases between. V usage is TRBV10-1 and J usage is TRBJ2-2, with D perhaps matching TRBD2 (5 bases). The receptor was derived from a female donor with multiple sclerosis, enrolled in a pregnancy study. The material sequenced was CD8+ T cells from peripheral blood mononuclear cells, taken before pregnancy. The CDR3 region has the DNA TGCGCCAGCAGTGGGCGGGACACCGGGGAGCTGTTTTTT. Its translation is CASSGRDTGELFF.